This TCR beta chain was found in a study of radiation and T cells in renal cell carcinoma. Broader study findings: Pretreatment tumor biopsies were lacking, so baseline clonotypes are unknown. Top tumor clonotypes rose in blood 2 weeks post-radiation, then contracted.

The CDR3 is 12 amino acids. The germline V gene encodes CDR1 SEHNR and CDR2 FQNEAQ (reference sequence). V dropped 1 base and J dropped 5 bases, with 3 bases sitting between them. Using immunoSEQ multiplex PCR, the repertoire was profiled, and TCRdb retains in-frame clones only, with some absent. The sample has 120,000 or so clones, roughly four fifths seen once. Time point defined: blood 2 weeks post-SBRT. Treatment noted: 15 Gy SBRT to primary tumor, nephrectomy 4 weeks later. After SBRT, blood was collected at 2 and 4 weeks, plus baseline. Concerning this clone itself: Its matching antigen is unknown.

This chain connects TRBV7-9 to TRBJ1-3; no clear D. The sample here was blood, taken from a patient whose treatment included radiotherapy and nephrectomy. The source of this sequence is a woman aged 55-69 years with renal cell carcinoma. The CDR3 protein is CASSLDRNTIYF. The CDR3 bases are TGTGCCAGCAGCTTAGATCGAAACACCATATATTTT.